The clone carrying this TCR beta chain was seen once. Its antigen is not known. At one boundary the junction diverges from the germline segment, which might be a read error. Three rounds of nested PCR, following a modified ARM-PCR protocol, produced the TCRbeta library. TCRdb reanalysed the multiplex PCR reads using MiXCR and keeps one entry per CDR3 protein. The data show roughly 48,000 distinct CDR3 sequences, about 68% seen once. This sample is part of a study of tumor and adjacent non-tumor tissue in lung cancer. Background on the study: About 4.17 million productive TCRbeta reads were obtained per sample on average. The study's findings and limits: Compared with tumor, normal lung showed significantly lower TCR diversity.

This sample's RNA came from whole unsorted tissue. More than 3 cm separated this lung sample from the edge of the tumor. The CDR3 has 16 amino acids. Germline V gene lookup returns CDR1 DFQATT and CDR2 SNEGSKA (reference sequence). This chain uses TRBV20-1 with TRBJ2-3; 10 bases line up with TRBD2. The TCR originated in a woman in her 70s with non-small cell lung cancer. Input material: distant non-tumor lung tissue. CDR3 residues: CSARDPAGGQADMQYF. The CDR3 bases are TGCAGTGCTAGAGATCCAGCGGGAGGGCAAGCAGATATGCAGTATTTT.